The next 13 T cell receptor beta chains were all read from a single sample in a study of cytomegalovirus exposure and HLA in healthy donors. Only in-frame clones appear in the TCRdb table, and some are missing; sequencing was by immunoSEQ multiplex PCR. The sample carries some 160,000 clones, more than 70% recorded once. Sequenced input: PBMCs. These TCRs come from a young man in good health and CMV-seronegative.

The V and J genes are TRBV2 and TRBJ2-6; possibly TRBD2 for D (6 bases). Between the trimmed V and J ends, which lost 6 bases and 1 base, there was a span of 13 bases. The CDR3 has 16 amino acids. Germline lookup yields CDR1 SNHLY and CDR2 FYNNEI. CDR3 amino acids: CASRRDGMSGANVLTF. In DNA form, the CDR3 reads TGTGCCAGCAGGCGGGACGGGATGTCTGGGGCCAACGTCCTGACTTTC.

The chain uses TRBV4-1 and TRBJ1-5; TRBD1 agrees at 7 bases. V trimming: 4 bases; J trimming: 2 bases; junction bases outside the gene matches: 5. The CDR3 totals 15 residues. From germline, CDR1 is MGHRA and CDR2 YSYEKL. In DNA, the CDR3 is TGCGCCAGCAGCCGGAACGGACAGGGCAATCAGCCCCAGCATTTT. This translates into CASSRNGQGNQPQHF.

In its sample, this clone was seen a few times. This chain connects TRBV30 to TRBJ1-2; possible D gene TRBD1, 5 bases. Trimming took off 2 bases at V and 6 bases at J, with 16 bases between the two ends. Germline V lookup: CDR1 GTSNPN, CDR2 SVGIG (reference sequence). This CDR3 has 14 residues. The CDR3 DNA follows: TGTGCCTGGAGTCAGGGACGTGGCGGGGATGGCTACACCTTC. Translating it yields CAWSQGRGGDGYTF. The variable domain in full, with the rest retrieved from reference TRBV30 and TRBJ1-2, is SQTIHQWPATLVQPVGSPLSLECTVEGTSNPNLYWYRQAAGRGLQLLFYSVGIGQISSEVPQNLSASRPQDRQFILSSKKLLLSDSGFYLCAWSQGRGGDGYTFGSGTRLTVV.

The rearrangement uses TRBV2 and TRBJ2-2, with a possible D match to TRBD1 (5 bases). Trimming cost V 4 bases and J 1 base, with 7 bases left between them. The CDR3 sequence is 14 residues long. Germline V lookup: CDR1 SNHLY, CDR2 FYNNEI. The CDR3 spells CASSVQGNTGELFF. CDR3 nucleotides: TGTGCCAGCAGTGTCCAGGGGAACACCGGGGAGCTGTTTTTT. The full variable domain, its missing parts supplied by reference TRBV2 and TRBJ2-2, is EPEVTQTPSHQVTQMGQEVILRCVPISNHLYFYWYRQILGQKVEFLVSFYNNEISEKSEIFDDQFSVERPDGSNFTLKIRSTKLEDSAMYFCASSVQGNTGELFFGEGSRLTVL.

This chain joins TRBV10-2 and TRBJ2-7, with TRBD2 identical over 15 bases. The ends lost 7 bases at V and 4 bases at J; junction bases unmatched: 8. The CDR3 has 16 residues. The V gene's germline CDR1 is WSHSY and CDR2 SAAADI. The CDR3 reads CASNPGLAGGPYEQYF. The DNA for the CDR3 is TGCGCCAGCAACCCGGGACTAGCGGGAGGACCTTACGAGCAGTACTTC.

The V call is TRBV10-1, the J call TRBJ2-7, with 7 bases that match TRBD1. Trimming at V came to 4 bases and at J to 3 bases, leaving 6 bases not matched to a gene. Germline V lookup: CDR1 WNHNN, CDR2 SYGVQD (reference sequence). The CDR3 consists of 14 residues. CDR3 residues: CASSAGTVIYEQYV. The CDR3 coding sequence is TGCGCCAGCAGTGCCGGGACAGTGATCTACGAGCAGTACGTC.

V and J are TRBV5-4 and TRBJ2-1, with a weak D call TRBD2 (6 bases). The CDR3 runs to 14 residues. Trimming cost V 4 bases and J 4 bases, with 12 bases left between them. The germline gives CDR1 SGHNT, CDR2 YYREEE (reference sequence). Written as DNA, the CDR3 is TGTGCCAGCAGCCCGCCGGGACTTTACAATGAGCAGTTCTTC. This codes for CASSPPGLYNEQFF.

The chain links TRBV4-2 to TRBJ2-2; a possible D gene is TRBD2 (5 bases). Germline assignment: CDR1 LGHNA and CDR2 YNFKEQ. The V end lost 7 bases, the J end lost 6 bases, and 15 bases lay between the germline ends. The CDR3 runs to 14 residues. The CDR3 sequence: CASKSEGGSGELFF. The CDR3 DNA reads TGTGCCAGCAAAAGCGAGGGCGGGTCCGGGGAGCTGTTTTTT.

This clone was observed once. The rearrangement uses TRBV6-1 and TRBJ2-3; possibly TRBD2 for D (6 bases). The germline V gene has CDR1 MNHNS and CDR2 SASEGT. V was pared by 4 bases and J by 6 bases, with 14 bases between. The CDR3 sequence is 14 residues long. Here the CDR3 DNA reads TGTGCCAGCAGTGCGGGAGATACCACCGATACGCAGTATTTT. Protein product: CASSAGDTTDTQYF.

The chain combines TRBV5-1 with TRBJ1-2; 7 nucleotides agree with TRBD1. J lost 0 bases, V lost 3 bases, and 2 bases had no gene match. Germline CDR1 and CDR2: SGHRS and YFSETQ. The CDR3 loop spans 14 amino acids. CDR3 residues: CASSWDRTNYGYTF. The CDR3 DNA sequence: TGCGCCAGCAGCTGGGACAGAACTAACTATGGCTACACCTTC. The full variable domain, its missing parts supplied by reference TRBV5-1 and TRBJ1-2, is KAGVTQTPRYLIKTRGQQVTLSCSPISGHRSVSWYQQTPGQGLQFLFEYFSETQRNKGNFPGRFSGRQFSNSRSEMNVSTLELGDSALYLCASSWDRTNYGYTFGSGTRLTVV.

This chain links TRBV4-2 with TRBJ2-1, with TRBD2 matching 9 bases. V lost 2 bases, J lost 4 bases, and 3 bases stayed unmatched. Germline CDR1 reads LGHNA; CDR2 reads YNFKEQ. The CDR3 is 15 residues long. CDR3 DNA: TGTGCCAGCAGCCAACGGCGGGGGGGGTACAATGAGCAGTTCTTC. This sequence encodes CASSQRRGGYNEQFF.

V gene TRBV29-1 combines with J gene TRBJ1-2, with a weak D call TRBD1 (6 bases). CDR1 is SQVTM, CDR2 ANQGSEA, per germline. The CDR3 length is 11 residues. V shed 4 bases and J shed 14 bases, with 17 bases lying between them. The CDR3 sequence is CSVALAQGWTF. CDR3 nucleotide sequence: TGCAGCGTTGCTCTCGCACAGGGTTGGACCTTC. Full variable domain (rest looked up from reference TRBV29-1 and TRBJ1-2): SAVISQKPSRDICQRGTSLTIQCQVDSQVTMMFWYRQQPGQSLTLIATANQGSEATYESGFVIDKFPISRPNLTFSTLTVSNMSPEDSSIYLCSVALAQGWTFGSGTRLTVV.

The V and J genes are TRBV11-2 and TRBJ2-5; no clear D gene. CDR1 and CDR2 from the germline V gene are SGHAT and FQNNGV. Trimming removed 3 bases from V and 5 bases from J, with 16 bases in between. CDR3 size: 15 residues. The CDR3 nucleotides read TGTGCCAGCAGCTTTGGCTACCGGAACGGGGAGACCCAGTACTTC. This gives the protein CASSFGYRNGETQYF. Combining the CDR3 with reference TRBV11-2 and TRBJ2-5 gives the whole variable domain EAGVAQSPRYKIIEKRQSVAFWCNPISGHATLYWYQQILGQGPKLLIQFQNNGVVDDSQLPKDRFSAERLKGVDSTLKIQPAKLEDSAVYLCASSFGYRNGETQYFGPGTRLLVL.